The clone carrying this T cell receptor beta chain was seen a handful of times. Its target is not known. These data originate in a study of CD8+CD57+ T cells in acquired aplastic anemia. All sequencing subjects had displayed CD8+CD57+ cell expansion on flow cytometry. Genomic DNA, the template, was used for profiling of the TCR beta VDJ and CDR3. TCRdb re-called the reads through MiXCR, storing one row per CDR3 protein. The table includes around 160,000 distinct CDR3 sequences, around 48% detected once. Looked up from germline, CDR1 is LNHDA and CDR2 is SQIVND (reference sequence). The CDR3 is made up of 14 amino acids. V lost 3 bases to trimming and J lost 7 bases, with 10 bases between them. Study findings and constraints: CD8+ Simpson's diversity did not differ significantly between patients and controls.

The rearrangement joins TRBV19 to TRBJ1-6; D remains ambiguous. Sequencing was performed on sorted CD4+, CD8+, or CD8+CD57+ T cells (not recorded which) from PBMCs. The sequence was obtained from a human donor with aplastic anemia. The CDR3 here is CASSIGVENSPLHF. The CDR3 DNA reads as TGTGCCAGTAGTATTGGAGTTGAGAATTCACCCCTCCACTTT. The full variable domain, completed using reference TRBV19 and TRBJ1-6, is DGGITQSPKYLFRKEGQNVTLSCEQNLNHDAMYWYRQDPGQGLRLIYYSQIVNDFQKGDIAEGYSVSREKKESFPLTVTSAQKNPTAFYLCASSIGVENSPLHFGNGTRLTVT.